The rows below give T cell receptor beta chains drawn from one sample of a study of glioma-infiltrating T cells after dendritic cell vaccination. Measured with immunoSEQ multiplex PCR; TCRdb has only the in-frame clones, and not every one. The table includes over 90,000 clones, roughly 79% detected once. The material sequenced was blood, taken before dendritic cell vaccination. These receptor sequences come from a human donor with glioblastoma. CDR3s include the opening cysteine and the closing phenylalanine or tryptophan. The order of the fields is clone size, J gene, V gene, D gene, CDR3 protein, CDR3 DNA. D genes are given only for firm matches. Only some rows state a clone size, as once, few, many or a class for expanded clones.

>-|TRBJ1-3|TRBV7-2|-
CASSLMVGPGNTIYF
TGTGCCAGCAGCCTAATGGTGGGGCCTGGAAACACCATATATTTT
>once|TRBJ2-1|TRBV7-8|TRBD1
CASSPSTGAGEQFF
TGTGCCAGCAGCCCTTCGACAGGGGCGGGTGAGCAGTTCTTC
>-|TRBJ1-6|TRBV10-3|TRBD1
CAISESTGEGSSPLHF
TGTGCCATCAGTGAGTCGACAGGGGAAGGAAGTTCACCCCTCCACTTT
>-|TRBJ2-1|TRBV18|-
CASSPSRQDNEQFF
TGTGCCAGCTCCCCATCCCGCCAGGACAATGAGCAGTTCTTC
>once|TRBJ2-5|TRBV2|TRBD2
CASSESYTSGDWGQETQYF
TGTGCCAGCAGTGAAAGCTATACTAGCGGGGACTGGGGACAAGAGACCCAGTACTTC
>-|TRBJ1-1|TRBV7-8|-
CASSLEAGWDTEAFF
TGTGCCAGCAGCTTAGAGGCAGGTTGGGACACTGAAGCTTTCTTT
>-|TRBJ2-3|TRBV6-6|-
CASSYSGGSTDTQYF
TGTGCCAGCAGTTACTCTGGCGGTAGCACAGATACGCAGTATTTT
>-|TRBJ2-3|TRBV4-3|-
CASSTRGTDTQYF
TGCGCCAGCAGCACCCGGGGGACAGATACGCAGTATTTT
>-|TRBJ1-5|TRBV5-6|-
CASSSSGDLYSNQPQHF
TGTGCCAGCAGCTCCTCGGGGGATCTTTATAGCAATCAGCCCCAGCATTTT
>-|TRBJ2-2|TRBV5-4|-
CASVLRDTGELFF
TGTGCCAGCGTATTGAGGGATACCGGGGAGCTGTTTTTT
>once|TRBJ2-3|TRBV7-9|TRBD2
CASSFLAGGGDTQYF
TGTGCCAGCAGCTTCCTAGCGGGGGGGGGAGATACGCAGTATTTT
>-|TRBJ1-5|TRBV6-1|-
CASSVRRTDQPQHF
TGTGCCAGCAGCGTAAGACGGACTGATCAGCCCCAGCATTTT
>-|TRBJ1-6|TRBV27|-
CASSSQGRGVGSPLHF
TGTGCCAGCAGTTCCCAGGGGCGAGGGGTTGGTTCACCCCTCCACTTT
>-|TRBJ1-4|TRBV5-4|TRBD1
CASSQVQGAKEKLFF
TGTGCCAGCAGCCAGGTACAGGGGGCGAAAGAAAAACTGTTTTTT
>-|TRBJ1-1|TRBV7-2|TRBD1
CASSARQGQLGAFF
TGTGCCAGCAGCGCCAGACAGGGTCAACTCGGAGCTTTCTTT
>-|TRBJ1-1|TRBV30|TRBD1
CAWSEGQGDTEAFF
TGTGCCTGGAGTGAAGGACAGGGGGATACTGAAGCTTTCTTT
>few|TRBJ1-1|TRBV19|-
CASIRWLGTYAPEAFF
TGTGCCAGTATAAGGTGGTTGGGGACATATGCACCTGAAGCTTTCTTT
>-|TRBJ1-1|TRBV18|TRBD1
CASSPQTGPNTEAFF
TGTGCCAGCTCCCCTCAGACAGGGCCGAACACTGAAGCTTTCTTT
>-|TRBJ2-7|TRBV6-6|-
CASSRTAGPTYEQYF
TGTGCCAGCAGCCGTACCGCGGGGCCTACCTACGAGCAGTACTTC
>-|TRBJ1-5|TRBV4-1|-
CASSQDRAGVNQPQHF
TGCGCCAGCAGCCAAGATCGGGCGGGGGTCAATCAGCCCCAGCATTTT
>-|TRBJ2-5|TRBV5-1|TRBD2
CASSFIQAGQETQYF
TGCGCCAGCAGCTTCATACAAGCGGGGCAAGAGACCCAGTACTTC
>-|TRBJ2-5|TRBV11-3|TRBD1
CASSRGTGGETQYF
TGTGCCAGCAGCAGAGGGACAGGCGGAGAGACCCAGTACTTC
>few|TRBJ1-1|TRBV11-3|-
CASSTYYTGTVTEAFF
TGTGCCAGCAGCACTTATTATACCGGGACTGTGACTGAAGCTTTCTTT
>once|TRBJ1-1|TRBV7-6|-
CASRAGGARTEAFF
TGTGCCAGCAGGGCGGGGGGCGCACGGACTGAAGCTTTCTTT
>few|TRBJ2-1|TRBV28|TRBD2
CASSFSSIRTSSPYNEQFF
TGTGCCAGCAGTTTCTCATCGATAAGGACTAGCAGTCCCTACAATGAGCAGTTCTTC
>-|TRBJ2-3|TRBV5-1|-
CASSSKTGLLTDTQYF
TGCGCCAGCAGCTCAAAAACGGGACTGCTCACAGATACGCAGTATTTT
>-|TRBJ1-5|TRBV7-2|-
CASSDQGFSNQPQHF
TGTGCCAGCAGCGACCAGGGGTTTAGCAATCAGCCCCAGCATTTT
>few|TRBJ2-7|TRBV10-3|-
CASTQREQFTSYEQYF
TGTGCCAGCACCCAACGGGAGCAATTCACCTCCTACGAGCAGTACTTC
>few|TRBJ2-7|TRBV5-1|-
CASSRGHRSSYEQYF
TGCGCCAGCAGCCGGGGACACAGGAGCTCCTACGAGCAGTACTTC
>-|TRBJ2-7|TRBV16|TRBD1
CASTQRTGGHEQYF
TGTGCCAGCACCCAAAGGACAGGCGGCCACGAGCAGTACTTC
>-|TRBJ2-1|TRBV2|-
CASSTDRDNEQFF
TGTGCCAGCAGTACGGACAGAGACAATGAGCAGTTCTTC
>few|TRBJ1-1|TRBV7-9|TRBD1
CASSPGGPNTEAFF
TGTGCCAGCAGCCCAGGGGGACCGAACACTGAAGCTTTCTTT
>-|TRBJ1-2|TRBV4-3|-
CASSQDRGNYGYTF
TGCGCCAGCAGCCAAGATCGGGGGAACTATGGCTACACCTTC
>-|TRBJ2-2|TRBV7-2|-
CASSLGLVTGELFF
TGTGCCAGCAGCTTAGGGTTAGTTACCGGGGAGCTGTTTTTT
>-|TRBJ2-2|TRBV10-3|TRBD2
CAINPVLAGDVLNTGELFF
TGTGCCATCAATCCTGTACTAGCGGGGGACGTTCTAAACACCGGGGAGCTGTTTTTT
>-|TRBJ2-1|TRBV6-5|-
CASSYSATAGRNEQFF
TGTGCCAGCAGTTACTCGGCTACTGCAGGGCGGAATGAGCAGTTCTTC
>-|TRBJ1-5|TRBV4-3|TRBD1
CASSQIRGNQPQHF
TGCGCCAGCAGCCAGATCAGGGGGAATCAGCCCCAGCATTTT
>once|TRBJ2-3|TRBV19|TRBD1
CASSYGTGGLDTQYF
TGTGCCAGTAGTTATGGGACAGGGGGCTTAGATACGCAGTATTTT
>-|TRBJ1-2|TRBV30|TRBD1
CAWSRTGQGFYGYTF
TGTGCCTGGAGCAGAACGGGACAGGGGTTCTATGGCTACACCTTC
>-|TRBJ1-4|TRBV5-6|TRBD1
CASSHTLGQGAYHEKLFF
TGTGCCAGCAGCCATACCTTGGGCCAGGGGGCATATCATGAAAAACTGTTTTTT
>-|TRBJ1-2|TRBV2|TRBD1
CASKDRGLGGYTF
TGTGCCAGCAAGGACAGGGGGCTAGGGGGCTACACCTTC
>few|TRBJ2-7|TRBV6-9|-
CASRVVGGGHEQYF
TGTGCCAGCAGGGTGGTTGGGGGGGGCCACGAGCAGTACTTC
>-|TRBJ2-1|TRBV6-1|-
CASSEFQGGSYNEQFF
TGTGCCAGCAGTGAATTTCAGGGAGGCTCCTACAATGAGCAGTTCTTC
>-|TRBJ2-5|TRBV4-2|TRBD2
CASSQERGGLETQYF
TGTGCCAGCAGCCAAGAACGGGGGGGGCTTGAGACCCAGTACTTC
>-|TRBJ2-3|TRBV5-1|-
CASSFLGRASDTQYF
TGCGCCAGCAGCTTCCTAGGCAGGGCCTCAGATACGCAGTATTTT
>-|TRBJ1-6|TRBV5-1|-
CASSLEQSSYNSPLHF
TGCGCCAGCAGCTTGGAACAGAGCTCCTATAATTCACCCCTCCACTTT
>-|TRBJ1-1|TRBV5-1|-
CASSLVAGDGTEAFF
TGCGCCAGCAGCTTGGTTGCGGGGGACGGGACTGAAGCTTTCTTT
>-|TRBJ2-1|TRBV7-6|TRBD2
CASSFKRGISNEQFF
TGTGCCAGCAGCTTTAAGCGGGGAATTAGCAATGAGCAGTTCTTC
>-|TRBJ1-2|TRBV27|TRBD1
CASSPPGQGRGYTF
TGTGCCAGCAGTCCACCGGGACAGGGGCGAGGCTACACCTTC
>-|TRBJ1-4|TRBV5-5|TRBD1
CASSFWTGTGEKLFF
TGTGCCAGCAGCTTCTGGACAGGGACGGGCGAAAAACTGTTTTTT
>once|TRBJ2-1|TRBV9|-
CASRSISSYNEQFF
TGTGCCAGCAGGAGTATTAGCTCCTACAATGAGCAGTTCTTC
>-|TRBJ2-5|TRBV4-1|TRBD1
CASSQNRGETQYF
TGCGCCAGCAGCCAAAACAGGGGTGAGACCCAGTACTTC
>-|TRBJ2-1|TRBV7-2|-
CASSLVRQAYNEQFF
TGTGCCAGCAGCTTAGTCAGGCAGGCCTACAATGAGCAGTTCTTC
>-|TRBJ2-7|TRBV10-3|TRBD1
CAISESAGGEYEQYF
TGTGCCATCAGTGAGTCGGCAGGGGGCGAGTACGAGCAGTACTTC
>-|TRBJ2-7|TRBV14|TRBD1
CASSQETSWDRAHEQYF
TGTGCCAGCAGCCAAGAAACCTCTTGGGACAGGGCCCACGAGCAGTACTTC
>-|TRBJ2-1|TRBV7-2|TRBD2
CASSRDGGAVGEQFF
TGTGCCAGCAGCAGGGACGGGGGGGCCGTGGGTGAGCAGTTCTTC
>medium-sized|TRBJ1-1|TRBV14|-
CASSQVTGSAEAFF
TGTGCCAGCAGCCAGGTAACAGGGAGTGCTGAAGCTTTCTTT
>few|TRBJ2-2|TRBV4-1|TRBD2
CASSQGGGLTSGGRNTGELFF
TGCGCCAGCAGCCAAGGCGGGGGGTTGACTAGCGGGGGGCGGAACACCGGGGAGCTGTTTTTT
>-|TRBJ2-7|TRBV7-3|-
CASSLMVGPYEQYF
TGTGCCAGCAGCTTAATGGTGGGGCCATACGAGCAGTACTTC